The present entry profiles one T cell receptor beta chain with its context. Its antigen is currently not known. Base-call qualities are not available, and no considerably larger clone is one nucleotide away. The germline V gene gives CDR1 as ENHRY and CDR2 as SYGVKD. The CDR3 goes from the cysteine to the phenylalanine over 13 residues. Only the CDR3 DNA is retained, 39 bases long and in frame from the first base. For this chain, trimming is 6 bases at the V end and 6 bases at the J end, and the number of junction bases without a gene match is 7. Receptor libraries were prepared by the immunoSEQ multiplex PCR assay. To provide template for TCR sequencing, every sample had RNA extracted and reverse transcribed into cDNA. First-strand cDNA was synthesized with SuperScript III using a 2:1 mix of oligo-dT and random hexamers. A synthetic immune receptor repertoire was used to measure amplification bias, and any remaining bias was corrected computationally. The source study handled its data this way. After raw reads were preprocessed to remove errors, the CDR3 was defined following IMGT conventions as running from the conserved cysteine to phenylalanine. Clonality was computed by normalizing Shannon entropy by log2 of the number of productive unique TCRs and subtracting the result from 1. Whether each scalp clone was CD4 or CD8 was inferred by checking scalp TCRbeta sequences against the CD4 and CD8 repertoires from sorted blood. Drawn from immuneACCESS, this table holds only the in-frame rearrangements with V and J called that TCRdb kept. Clones are partly lost; checked studies trace under half to an unresolved V gene and leave the rest unexplained. That table furnishes V, J and clone size, whereas the DNA furnished D and trimming. The sample yields fewer than 250,000 clones; less than 45% were counted once. About 2.4% of the sample is taken by the ten largest.

The entry originates in a study of CD8+ T cells in alopecia areata (dated by TCRdb to between 2018 and 2020). Turning to the overall study: Treated patients were enrolled in an open-label pilot trial of oral tofacitinib at 5 to 10 mg twice daily for moderate-to-severe alopecia areata. Patients received tofacitinib for 6 to 18 months and were then followed off drug for 6 months to check for delayed response and recurrence. For the treated patients, the SALT score, which quantifies what percentage of scalp surface area is affected, served as the measure of disease severity. The study used high-throughput TCRbeta sequencing to examine T cell clonal expansion in alopecia areata, in both the C3H/HeJ mouse model and human patients. In humans, TCRbeta sequencing was performed on scalp tissue and on sorted CD4+ and CD8+ peripheral blood T cells from healthy controls and from patients with patchy or totalis/universalis alopecia areata. Patients on tofacitinib were biopsied at baseline and after 4 and 24 weeks of treatment, and several of the patients also had a later scalp biopsy. Scalp clonality was compared across normal scalp (n=4), patchy alopecia areata scalp (n=8), and alopecia totalis/universalis scalp (n=8). RNA came from the PAXgene miRNA kit for fixed scalp, the miRNeasy kit for PBMCs, and the RNeasy kit for mouse skin. TCRbeta CDR3 regions were amplified by immunoSEQ multiplex PCR with 35 Vbeta forward and 13 Jbeta reverse primers.

The treatment or condition label, as the study defines it: oral pan-JAK inhibitor, 5-10 mg twice daily. Peripheral blood and lesional scalp punch biopsies were obtained from patients with alopecia areata. PBMCs were isolated by density centrifugation and stained for CD3, CD4 and CD8, after which CD4+ and CD8+ T cells were sorted on a FACSAria. Study-wide conclusions, independent of this receptor: Resident alphabeta T cells in normal human skin are also sequenced, complicating scalp TCR repertoire analysis, unlike mouse skin dominated by gammadelta T cells. Tofacitinib significantly lowered scalp clonality and the number of expanded CD8+ clones among the top 100 scalp clones. Lesional scalp, especially in alopecia totalis/universalis, showed higher clonality and more expanded CD8+ clones than normal scalp, suggesting antigenic drive. Because the treated cohort was small and had just a single nonresponder, larger studies are needed to establish links between baseline CD8+ expansion and response. Many expanded lesional clones persisted in scalp and blood during tofacitinib treatment, which may partly explain relapse after stopping treatment. TCR sequences shared between patients were less clear than in mice, possibly partly because of HLA diversity in the patient population.

Sequences were derived from CD4+ T cells sorted from blood, sampled at roughly week 38, from a patient treated with tofacitinib. The chain is encoded by TRBV10-3 joined to TRBJ2-7, with 8 middle bases fitting TRBD1. This clonotype originated in a human donor with alopecia areata. The CDR3 protein: CAIRDRDPSEQYF. The sequenced DNA is TGTGCCATCAGGGACAGGGACCCCTCCGAGCAGTACTTC.